The 25 T cell receptor beta chains below come from one sample, sequenced in a study of T-cell reconstitution after alpha-beta-depleted transplantation in children. A TCRbeta library incorporating unique molecular identifiers was prepared. TCRdb reprocessed the PCR reads with MiXCR, giving one entry per CDR3 protein. The sample comprises around 300,000 distinct CDR3 sequences, 9.5% to 13% of which are singletons, and 23% rests with the top ten. The sample consisted of peripheral blood, taken 180 days after TCRalphabeta/CD19-depleted stem cell transplant. The receptors derive from a male patient between 2 and 15 years old who had a stem cell transplant for chronic granulomatous disease, so the T cells may come from the graft donor.

On this clonotype itself: Possible read error: a much larger clone is one base away. The chain employs TRBV7-2 and TRBJ1-3, with D unresolved. The CDR3 consists of 15 residues. Per the germline V gene, CDR1 is SGHTA and CDR2 is FQGNSA. CDR3 loop: CASSLGGVPGNTIHF. As DNA, the CDR3 is TGTGCCAGCAGCTTAGGGGGAGTACCTGGAAACACCATACATTTT.

There are many counts of this clonotype. The J gene is TRBJ2-7, the V gene TRBV28; D is perhaps TRBD2 (6 bases). In germline, CDR1 is MDHEN, CDR2 SYDVKM. The CDR3 contains 15 residues. Trimming cost V 4 bases and J 0 bases, with 13 bases left between them. As DNA, the CDR3 is TGTGCCAGCAGTTGGGGACTTACATCCTCCTACGAGCAGTACTTC. Its protein is CASSWGLTSSYEQYF.

The V call is TRBV19, the J call TRBJ2-1; 8 bases map to TRBD2. The CDR3 is 13 residues long. CDR1 and CDR2 from the germline V gene are LNHDA and SQIVND (reference sequence). With V trimmed by 4 bases and J by 12 bases, 8 bases remained unmatched. The CDR3: CASSTSGRGGQFF. DNA for the CDR3: TGTGCCAGTAGTACCTCCGGGAGGGGGGGGCAGTTCTTC.

This clonotype was found many times. This chain links TRBV27 with TRBJ2-1; weak D call: TRBD2 (5 bases). CDR1 is MNHEY and CDR2 is SMNVEV in the germline V gene (reference sequence). V was shortened by 3 bases and J by 7 bases, with 13 bases between the two germline ends. The CDR3 loop spans 14 amino acids. CDR3 sequence: CASSFGLALNEQFF. CDR3 in DNA: TGTGCCAGCAGTTTTGGTCTAGCACTGAATGAGCAGTTCTTC.

The CDR3 reads CASSFNRGLVNEQFF. The CDR3 DNA follows: TGTGCCAGCAGCTTCAACCGGGGCCTGGTCAATGAGCAGTTCTTC. The chain links TRBV13 to TRBJ2-1, with D tentatively TRBD1 or TRBD2 (5 bases each). CDR3 length: 15 residues. Trimming stripped 3 bases from V and 6 bases from J, with 15 bases between. Germline CDR1 is PRHDT and CDR2 is FYEKMQ (reference sequence).

This clonotype was counted at least ten times. The chain links TRBV7-2 to TRBJ2-1; 7 nucleotides align to TRBD2. CDR1 is SGHTA and CDR2 is FQGNSA in the germline V gene. The CDR3 contains 15 residues. V trimming: 0 bases; J trimming: 4 bases; junction bases outside the gene matches: 3. The CDR3 DNA is TGTGCCAGCAGCTTAGCGGGGGGGATTTACAATGAGCAGTTCTTC. Protein product: CASSLAGGIYNEQFF.

Turning to this clonotype: A much larger clone sits a single nucleotide away, making a read error possible. This chain connects TRBV20-1 to TRBJ2-7; tentatively, D is TRBD2 (6 bases). This CDR3 has 14 amino acids. Per germline, CDR1 DFQATT and CDR2 SNEGSKA (reference sequence). V lost 3 bases and J lost 4, with 16 bases in between. CDR3 coding DNA: TGCAGTGCTAGCAGGACTGGCGGGATGTACGAGCAGTACTTC. It encodes CSASRTGGMYEQYF.

Only a few counts were recorded for this clonotype. The chain has TRBV3-1 and TRBJ2-1, with D tentatively TRBD1 (5 bases). Trimming took off 1 base at V and 9 bases at J, with 22 bases between the two ends. Germline assignment: CDR1 LGHDT and CDR2 YNNKEL (reference sequence). The CDR3 runs to 17 residues. CDR3 nucleotide sequence: TGTGCCAGCAGCCAAGCTGTATTTCCCGCAGGGATGGGTGAGCAGTTCTTC. Protein product: CASSQAVFPAGMGEQFF.

As for this clonotype: Being one base from a much bigger clone, this may be a read error. V and J are TRBV7-7 and TRBJ2-3; TRBD1 agrees at 7 bases. The germline gives CDR1 SSHAT, CDR2 FNYEAQ (reference sequence). The CDR3 is 13 amino acids. The V gene end was trimmed by 3 bases and the J gene end by 8 bases; junction bases not matched to a gene: 5. The CDR3 spells CASSFGQAATQYF. CDR3 sequence (DNA): TGTGCCAGCAGCTTCGGACAGGCAGCTACGCAGTATTTT.

The rearrangement links TRBV19 to TRBJ1-5, with TRBD1 matching over 7 bases. The CDR3 runs 15 residues. J gave up 0 bases and V 9 bases, and 8 bases lay outside the gene matches. Germline-derived CDR1 and CDR2 are LNHDA and SQIVND (reference sequence). CDR3: CASDQGGVSNQPQHF. In DNA form, the CDR3 reads TGTGCCAGCGATCAGGGGGGGGTTAGCAATCAGCCCCAGCATTTT.

Of note for this clonotype: One base away lies a much larger clone, so this may be a sequencing read error. The V call is TRBV12-3 or TRBV12-4, the J call TRBJ2-4; D may be TRBD1 (6 bases). CDR3 size: 15 residues. CDR3 protein: CASTPGHRAKTIQYF. The CDR3 nucleotides are TGTGCCAGCACCCCGGGACACAGAGCCAAAACCATTCAGTACTTC.

The chain links TRBV4-1 to TRBJ1-2; D is possibly TRBD1 (6 bases). The CDR3 runs 16 residues. V dropped 4 bases and J dropped 9 bases, with 24 bases sitting between them. Looked up from germline, CDR1 is MGHRA and CDR2 is YSYEKL. CDR3: CASSLQRGVGGYCYTF. The CDR3 coding sequence is TGCGCCAGCAGCCTCCAGCGAGGGGTCGGGGGCTACTGCTACACCTTC.

This clonotype came up many times. The chain combines TRBV12-3 or TRBV12-4 with TRBJ2-2; D perhaps matches TRBD1 (5 bases). This CDR3 has 17 amino acids. Trimming pared 5 bases from V and 5 bases from J, leaving 21 bases between. The CDR3, as DNA: TGTGCCAGCAGTCCAAGCCCCCAGGGTTCGGTTACCGGGGAGCTGTTTTTT. Translation gives CASSPSPQGSVTGELFF.

Remarks on this clonotype: A much more abundant neighbour one base away suggests this may be a read error. The rearrangement joins TRBV7-2 to TRBJ2-3; 13 bases are shared with TRBD2. Trimming at V came to 5 bases and at J to 7 bases, leaving 9 bases not matched to a gene. CDR1 and CDR2 (germline): SGHTA, FQGNSA. The CDR3 length is 16 residues. The chain's CDR3 is CASSITSGGAGNTQYF. The CDR3 DNA sequence: TGTGCCAGCAGCATTACTAGCGGGGGGGCAGGGAATACGCAGTATTTT.

This clonotype occurred many times. The rearrangement joins TRBV7-6 to TRBJ2-6; D is undetermined. This CDR3 spans 12 amino acids. The V end lost 1 base, the J end lost 11 bases, and 6 bases lay between the germline ends. Germline V gene data show CDR1 as SGHVS and CDR2 as FNYEAQ. This chain's CDR3 is CASSLEGHVLTF. DNA of the CDR3: TGTGCCAGCAGCTTAGAGGGCCACGTCCTGACTTTC.

In its sample, this clonotype was seen many times. J is TRBJ2-5 and V is TRBV5-1, with a tentative D call TRBD2 (5 bases). In germline, CDR1 is SGHRS, CDR2 YFSETQ. V shed 5 bases and J shed 5 bases, with 13 bases lying between them. CDR3 length: 13 amino acids. CDR3 protein: CASRYEGAETQYF. CDR3 nucleotides: TGCGCCAGCAGATACGAGGGTGCGGAGACCCAGTACTTC.

This clonotype has a count of ten or more. The rearrangement uses TRBV7-9 and TRBJ1-1, with D uncertain. Germline V gives CDR1 SEHNR, CDR2 FQNEAQ (reference sequence). The CDR3 covers 12 residues. V was trimmed by 3 bases and J by 1 base, leaving 3 bases between them. The CDR3 reads CASSFKNTEAFF. The CDR3 DNA sequence: TGTGCCAGCAGCTTCAAGAACACTGAAGCTTTCTTT.

This clonotype was found many times. This sequence joins TRBV3-1 and TRBJ2-2; D gene uncertain. The length of the CDR3 is 15 residues. CDR1 LGHDT and CDR2 YNNKEL come from the germline V gene (reference sequence). The ends were cut back, 1 base at V and 0 bases at J, with 6 bases in the middle. In DNA, the CDR3 is TGTGCCAGCAGCCAAGTCGTCGCGAACACCGGGGAGCTGTTTTTT. This sequence encodes CASSQVVANTGELFF.

This clonotype was recorded at least ten times. The CDR3 coding sequence is TGTGCTAGTGGTTTGGTGGGGGGAAGCTCCTACGAGCAGTACTTC. It is translated as CASGLVGGSSYEQYF. This rearrangement joins TRBV12-5 to TRBJ2-7; TRBD2 is a possible D gene (6 bases). Germline V gene lookup returns CDR1 LGHNT and CDR2 FRNRAP. Trimming took off 0 bases at V and 0 bases at J, with 9 bases between the two ends. This CDR3 is 15 amino acids long.

This clonotype has at least ten counts. The CDR3 is CASSLTEGLWKQYF. CDR3 bases: TGCGCCAGCAGCTTGACGGAGGGGCTATGGAAGCAGTACTTC. The gene calls are TRBV5-1 and TRBJ2-7; possible D gene TRBD2, 6 bases. The CDR3 sequence is 14 residues long. CDR1 and CDR2 from the germline V gene are SGHRS and YFSETQ. Trimming took 1 base from V and 8 from J, leaving 16 bases between them. Variable domain in full (rest from reference TRBV5-1 and TRBJ2-7): KAGVTQTPRYLIKTRGQQVTLSCSPISGHRSVSWYQQTPGQGLQFLFEYFSETQRNKGNFPGRFSGRQFSNSRSEMNVSTLELGDSALYLCASSLTEGLWKQYFGPGTRLTVT.

There are many counts of this clonotype. The V call is TRBV20-1, the J call TRBJ1-5; 7 positions match TRBD1. Germline CDR1 DFQATT, CDR2 SNEGSKA (reference sequence). The V segment lost 6 bases and the J segment 1 base; nucleotides outside the gene matches: 6. The CDR3 is 14 amino acids. The CDR3 reads CSANTGVSNQPQHF. The CDR3, as DNA: TGCAGTGCAAACACAGGGGTAAGCAATCAGCCCCAGCATTTT.

This clonotype was detected ten times or more. This chain connects TRBV5-1 to TRBJ2-7, with 8 bases identical to TRBD2. The CDR3 has 15 residues. Germline CDR1 SGHRS, CDR2 YFSETQ. V lost 7 bases, J lost 2 bases, and 11 bases stayed unmatched. The CDR3 DNA is TGCGCCAGCGCTTCTGCCAGCGGGAGTCCCTACGAGCAGTACTTC. Residues: CASASASGSPYEQYF.

This clonotype came up many times. The chain links TRBV12-3 or TRBV12-4 to TRBJ2-2; D might be TRBD2 (5 bases). This CDR3 region has 14 residues. Trimming left V 1 base short and J 3 bases short, with 6 bases between. The CDR3 DNA sequence: TGTGCCAGCAGTTTAGGGACTGACACCGGGGAGCTGTTTTTT. Translating gives CASSLGTDTGELFF.

Details on this clonotype: This may stem from a read error, because a much larger clone lies one nucleotide away. The V and J genes are TRBV7-2 and TRBJ1-4; no reliable D call. Per the germline V gene, CDR1 is SGHTA and CDR2 is FQGNSA. CDR3 length equals 16 residues. The chain's CDR3 is CVSSRNTGRINEKLFF. For the CDR3, the DNA is TGTGTCAGCAGCCGAAACACCGGACGGATTAATGAAAAACTGTTTTTT.

This clonotype was picked up many times. The genes are TRBV4-2 and TRBJ2-7, with 9 nucleotides matching TRBD2. Germline CDR1 and CDR2: LGHNA and YNFKEQ. Germline trimming cut 1 base from V and 6 bases from J; bases unmatched to any gene: 7. This CDR3 has 15 amino acids. The CDR3: CASSQGRREGPEQYF. In DNA, the CDR3 is TGTGCCAGCAGCCAAGGTCGGCGGGAGGGCCCCGAGCAGTACTTC.